The 2 T cell receptor beta chains below were found in one sample sequenced in a study of regulatory T cells (dated by TCRdb to 2016 to 2019). Study-wide conclusions, independent of this receptor: Hydrophobic residues at CDR3 positions 6 and 7 were enriched in conventional CD4+ T cells from CD3G-deficient patients, which suggests more self-reactive specificities.

For these receptors, no antigen is known. Library preparation employed the immunoSEQ multiplex PCR assay. The multiplex PCR relied on 52 forward TRBV primers and 13 reverse TRBJ primers, and amplification bias was corrected through assay-based and computational methods. As stored in TCRdb, this immuneACCESS dataset retains in-frame rearrangements with V and J assigned. A fraction of the clones does not appear; measured against another copy, unresolved V genes explain less than half of the discrepancy, and the remainder lacks a known reason. The sample includes more than 25,000 clones, with around 93% observed a single time. The ten largest clones represent 1.5% to 1.8% of the sample. The material sequenced was conventional CD4+ T cells sorted from blood. The receptor source for this set is a person aged 18-30 years with CD3G deficiency.

The gene calls are TRBV25-1 and TRBJ2-5; 9 positions match TRBD2. Unmatched junction bases numbered 6, after V lost 4 bases and J lost 3 bases. Germline CDR1 and CDR2: MGHDK and SYGVNS. The CDR3 covers 15 residues. Here the CDR3 reads CASSAGGRAEETQYF. In DNA, the CDR3 is TGTGCCAGCAGTGCTGGCGGGAGGGCCGAAGAGACCCAGTACTTC.

The rearrangement links TRBV19 to TRBJ2-2, with D unclear. V lost 5 bases to trimming and J lost 4 bases, with 11 bases between them. Germline V lookup: CDR1 LNHDA, CDR2 SQIVND (reference sequence). The CDR3 is made up of 14 amino acids. The CDR3 sequence is CASSSARTTGELFF. The CDR3, as DNA: TGTGCCAGTAGTTCGGCCAGGACCACCGGGGAGCTGTTTTTT.